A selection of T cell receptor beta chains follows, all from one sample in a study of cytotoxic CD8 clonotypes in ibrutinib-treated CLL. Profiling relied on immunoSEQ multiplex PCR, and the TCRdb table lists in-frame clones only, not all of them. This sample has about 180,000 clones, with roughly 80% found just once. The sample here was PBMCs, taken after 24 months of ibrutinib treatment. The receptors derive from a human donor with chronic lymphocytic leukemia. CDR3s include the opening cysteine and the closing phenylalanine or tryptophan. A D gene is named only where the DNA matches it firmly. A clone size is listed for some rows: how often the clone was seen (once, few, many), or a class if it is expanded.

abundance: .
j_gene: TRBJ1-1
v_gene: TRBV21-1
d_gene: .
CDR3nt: TGTGCCAGCAGCAAATCGGGGACAGAGAACACTGAAGCTTTCTTT
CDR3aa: CASSKSGTENTEAFF

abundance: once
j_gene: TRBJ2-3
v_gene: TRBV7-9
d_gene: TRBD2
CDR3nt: TGTGCCAGCAGCGGGGGACTAGGTGATACGCAGTATTTT
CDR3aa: CASSGGLGDTQYF

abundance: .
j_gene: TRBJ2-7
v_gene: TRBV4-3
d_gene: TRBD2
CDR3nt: TGCGCCAGCAGCCGGAGCCTAAGCGGGACGACTTACTACGAGCAGTACTTC
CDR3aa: CASSRSLSGTTYYEQYF

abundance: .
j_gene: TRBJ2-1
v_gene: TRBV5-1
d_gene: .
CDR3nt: TGCGCCAGCAGCCCCCGGCCTCCGGCCTCAAGCTCCTACAATGAGCAGTTCTTC
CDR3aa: CASSPRPPASSSYNEQFF

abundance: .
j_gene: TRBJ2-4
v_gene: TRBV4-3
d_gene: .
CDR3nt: TGCGCCAGCAGCCAAGAGTCCGGAGGGTGGCTCAAAAACATTCAGTACTTC
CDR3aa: CASSQESGGWLKNIQYF

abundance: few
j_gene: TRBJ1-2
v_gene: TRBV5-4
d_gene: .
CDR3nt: TGTGCCAGCAGCTACCCAGGGTACGGGCGTCTTAGAGACACCTTC
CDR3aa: CASSYPGYGRLRDTF

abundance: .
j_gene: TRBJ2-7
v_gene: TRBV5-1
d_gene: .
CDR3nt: TGCGCCAGCAGCTTGGCGGCCCCCGCGACATTCCACGAGCAGTACTTC
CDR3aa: CASSLAAPATFHEQYF

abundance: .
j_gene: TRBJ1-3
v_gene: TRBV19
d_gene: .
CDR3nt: TGTGCCAGTAGTACGGACAGCGGCCATTCTGGAAACACCATATATTTT
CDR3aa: CASSTDSGHSGNTIYF

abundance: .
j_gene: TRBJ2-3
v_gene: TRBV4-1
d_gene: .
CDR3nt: TGCGCCAGCAGCCAAGATCGGTCGGGCGGCGGGGCGGATACGCAGTATTTT
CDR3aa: CASSQDRSGGGADTQYF

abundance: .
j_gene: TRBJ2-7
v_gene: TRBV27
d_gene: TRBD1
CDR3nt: TGTGCCAGCAGTCTCGGGACAGGGCTATCCTACGAGCAGTACTTC
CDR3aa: CASSLGTGLSYEQYF

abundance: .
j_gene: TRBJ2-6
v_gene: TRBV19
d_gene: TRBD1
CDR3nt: TGTGCCAGTAGTATGGGACAGGGTGCTGGGGCCAACGTCCTGACTTTC
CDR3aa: CASSMGQGAGANVLTF

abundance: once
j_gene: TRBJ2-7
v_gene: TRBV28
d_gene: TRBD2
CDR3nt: TGTGCCAGCAGCACTCCGGGACTAGCGATTTACGAGCAGTACTTC
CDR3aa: CASSTPGLAIYEQYF

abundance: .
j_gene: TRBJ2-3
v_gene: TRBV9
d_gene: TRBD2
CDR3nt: TGTGCCAGCAGCGTAGTAGGAGCGGGAGGGACAGATACGCAGTATTTT
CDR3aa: CASSVVGAGGTDTQYF

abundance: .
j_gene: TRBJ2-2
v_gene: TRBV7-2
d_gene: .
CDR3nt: TGTGCCAGCAGCTTAGCTCCTTGGGTGGCCGGGGAGCTGTTTTTT
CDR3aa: CASSLAPWVAGELFF

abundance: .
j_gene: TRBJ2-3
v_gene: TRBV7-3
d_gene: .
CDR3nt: TGTGCCAGCAGTCGCGGGGGCACAGATACGCAGTATTTT
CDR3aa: CASSRGGTDTQYF

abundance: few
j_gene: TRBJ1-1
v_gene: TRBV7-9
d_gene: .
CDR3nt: TGTGCCAGCAGCTTAGCGGGTCGGACGGTAAACACTGAAGCTTTCTTT
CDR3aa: CASSLAGRTVNTEAFF

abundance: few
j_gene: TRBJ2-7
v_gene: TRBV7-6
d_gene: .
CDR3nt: TGTGCCAGCAGCGGGGCCTCCGAGCAGTACTTC
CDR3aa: CASSGASEQYF

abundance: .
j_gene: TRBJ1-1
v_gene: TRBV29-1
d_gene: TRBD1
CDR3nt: TGCAGCGTGGGACAGGGCAAGAACACTGAAGCTTTCTTT
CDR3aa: CSVGQGKNTEAFF

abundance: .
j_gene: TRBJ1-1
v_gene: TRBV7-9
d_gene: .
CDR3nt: TGTGCCAGCAGCCCAGGAACCGTGGGTGAAGCTTTCTTT
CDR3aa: CASSPGTVGEAFF

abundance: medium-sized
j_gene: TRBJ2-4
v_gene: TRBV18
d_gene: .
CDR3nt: TGTGCCAGCTCACCACCGATCTCCCCCAAAAACATTCAGTACTTC
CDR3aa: CASSPPISPKNIQYF

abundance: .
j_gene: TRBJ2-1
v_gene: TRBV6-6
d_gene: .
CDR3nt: TGTGCCAGCAGGTCTCACGGGAGCTCCTACAATGAGCAGTTCTTC
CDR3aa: CASRSHGSSYNEQFF

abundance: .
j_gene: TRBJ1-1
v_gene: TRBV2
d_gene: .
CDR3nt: TGTGCCAGCAGGAAAGAGAGCGTCTTGAACACTGAAGCTTTCTTT
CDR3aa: CASRKESVLNTEAFF

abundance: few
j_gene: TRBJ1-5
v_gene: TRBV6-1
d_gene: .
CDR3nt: TGTGCCAGCAGCATACAGAGGAGCAATCAGCCCCAGCATTTT
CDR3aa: CASSIQRSNQPQHF

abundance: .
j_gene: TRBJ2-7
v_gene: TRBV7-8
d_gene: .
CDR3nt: TGTGCCAGCAGCTTAGAGGGGACTTGGACCGAGCAGTACTTC
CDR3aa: CASSLEGTWTEQYF

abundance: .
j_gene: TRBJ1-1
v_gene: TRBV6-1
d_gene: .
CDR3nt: TGTGCCAGCAGAGGGGGGAGACAGGTCAACACTGAAGCTTTCTTT
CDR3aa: CASRGGRQVNTEAFF

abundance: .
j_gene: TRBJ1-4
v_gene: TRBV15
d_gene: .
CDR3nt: TGTGCCACCAGCACACGATGGACACCAACTAATGAAAAACTGTTTTTT
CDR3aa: CATSTRWTPTNEKLFF

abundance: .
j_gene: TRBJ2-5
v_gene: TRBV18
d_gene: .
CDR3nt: TGTGCCAGCTCACCAATGAAAGGGCGGGAGACCCAGTACTTC
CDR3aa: CASSPMKGRETQYF

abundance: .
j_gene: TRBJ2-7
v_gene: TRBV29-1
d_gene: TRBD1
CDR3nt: TGCAGCGTGAGAGCCGGGACAGGGATATACGAGCAGTACTTC
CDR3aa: CSVRAGTGIYEQYF

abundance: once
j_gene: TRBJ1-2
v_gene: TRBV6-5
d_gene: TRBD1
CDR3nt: TGTGCCAGCAATAGGGGACAGGGGGTCTATGGCTACACCTTC
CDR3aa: CASNRGQGVYGYTF

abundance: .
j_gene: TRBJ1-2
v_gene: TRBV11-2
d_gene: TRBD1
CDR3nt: TGTGCCAGCAGCTTAGTGGACAGGGGCTACACCTTC
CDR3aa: CASSLVDRGYTF

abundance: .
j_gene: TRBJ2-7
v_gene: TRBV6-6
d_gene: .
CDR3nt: TGTGCCAGCAGTTACTCGGCAGCCGACTCCTACGAGCAGTACTTC
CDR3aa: CASSYSAADSYEQYF

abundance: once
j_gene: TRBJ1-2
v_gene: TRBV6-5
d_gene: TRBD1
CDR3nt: TGTGCCAGCAGGAGGGGACAGACTTTAAACTATGGCTACACCTTC
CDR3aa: CASRRGQTLNYGYTF

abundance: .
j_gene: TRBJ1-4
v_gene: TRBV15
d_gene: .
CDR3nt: TGTGCCACCAGTAGGGGTTATCCTGCAACTAATGAAAAACTGTTTTTT
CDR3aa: CATSRGYPATNEKLFF

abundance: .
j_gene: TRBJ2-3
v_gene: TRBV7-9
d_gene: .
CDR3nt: TGTGCCAGCAGCTCCCCCGAGGGGCCGCGAGATACGCAGTATTTT
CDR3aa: CASSSPEGPRDTQYF

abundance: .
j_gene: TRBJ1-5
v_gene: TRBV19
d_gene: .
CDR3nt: TGTGCCAGTAGTATCTTCAGGGGAGGCAATCAGCCCCAGCATTTT
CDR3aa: CASSIFRGGNQPQHF

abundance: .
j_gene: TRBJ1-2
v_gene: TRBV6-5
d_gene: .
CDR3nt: TGTGCCAGCAGCCGGTCGGGCCTAATGGGGTATGGCTACACCTTC
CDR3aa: CASSRSGLMGYGYTF